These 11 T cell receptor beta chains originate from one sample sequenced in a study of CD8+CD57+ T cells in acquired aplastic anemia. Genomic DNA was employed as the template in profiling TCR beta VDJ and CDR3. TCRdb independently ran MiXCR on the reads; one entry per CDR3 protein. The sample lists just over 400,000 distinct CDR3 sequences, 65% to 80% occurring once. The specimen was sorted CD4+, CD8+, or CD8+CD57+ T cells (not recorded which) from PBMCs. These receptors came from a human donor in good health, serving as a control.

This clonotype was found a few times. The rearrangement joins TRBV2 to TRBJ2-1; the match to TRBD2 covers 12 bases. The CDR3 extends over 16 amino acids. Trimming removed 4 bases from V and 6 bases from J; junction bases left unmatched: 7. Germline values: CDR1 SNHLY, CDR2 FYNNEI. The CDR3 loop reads CASSVTASGRANEQFF. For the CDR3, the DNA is TGTGCCAGCAGTGTGACGGCTAGCGGGAGGGCCAATGAGCAGTTCTTC. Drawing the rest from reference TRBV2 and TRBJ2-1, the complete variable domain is EPEVTQTPSHQVTQMGQEVILRCVPISNHLYFYWYRQILGQKVEFLVSFYNNEISEKSEIFDDQFSVERPDGSNFTLKIRSTKLEDSAMYFCASSVTASGRANEQFFGPGTRLTVL.

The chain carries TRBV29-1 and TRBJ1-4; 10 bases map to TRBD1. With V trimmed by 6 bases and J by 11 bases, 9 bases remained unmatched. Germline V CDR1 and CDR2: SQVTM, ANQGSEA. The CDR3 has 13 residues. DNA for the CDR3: TGCAGCGTCAGAGAGACAGGGGGCGGGAAACTGTTTTTT. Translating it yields CSVRETGGGKLFF.

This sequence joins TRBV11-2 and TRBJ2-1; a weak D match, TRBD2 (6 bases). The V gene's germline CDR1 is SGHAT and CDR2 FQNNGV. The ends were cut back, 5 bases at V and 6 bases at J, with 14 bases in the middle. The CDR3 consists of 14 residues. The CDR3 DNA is TGTGCCAGCAGCGCGAATGTCGGGGGCAATGAGCAGTTCTTC. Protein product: CASSANVGGNEQFF. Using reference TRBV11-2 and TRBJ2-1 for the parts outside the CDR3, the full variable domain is EAGVAQSPRYKIIEKRQSVAFWCNPISGHATLYWYQQILGQGPKLLIQFQNNGVVDDSQLPKDRFSAERLKGVDSTLKIQPAKLEDSAVYLCASSANVGGNEQFFGPGTRLTVL.

The CDR3 spells CASSSSGEQYF. The DNA of the CDR3 is TGTGCCAGCAGCTCCAGCGGCGAGCAGTACTTC. This chain links TRBV7-8 with TRBJ2-7; TRBD2 might be the D (5 bases). The CDR3 runs to 11 residues. With 4 bases removed from V and 6 bases from J, the gap between germline ends came to 7 bases. Germline CDR1 is SGHVS and CDR2 is FQNEAQ.

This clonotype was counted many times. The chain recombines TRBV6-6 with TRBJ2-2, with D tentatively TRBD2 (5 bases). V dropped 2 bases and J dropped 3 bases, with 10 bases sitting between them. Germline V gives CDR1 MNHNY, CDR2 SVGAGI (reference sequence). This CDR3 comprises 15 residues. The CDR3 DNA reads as TGTGCCAGCAGTTACGAGGGTACTTACACCGGGGAGCTGTTTTTT. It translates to CASSYEGTYTGELFF.

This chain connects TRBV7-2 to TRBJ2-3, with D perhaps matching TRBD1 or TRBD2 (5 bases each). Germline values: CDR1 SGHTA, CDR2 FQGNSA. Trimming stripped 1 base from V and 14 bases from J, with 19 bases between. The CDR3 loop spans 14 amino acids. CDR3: CASSLGRVRTAPYF. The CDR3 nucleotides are TGTGCCAGCAGCTTAGGCAGGGTTAGGACTGCGCCGTATTTT.

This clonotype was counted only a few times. The CDR3 sequence: CASSLTSGGPDTQYF. CDR3 sequence (DNA): TGTGCCAGCTCACTGACTAGCGGGGGGCCTGATACGCAGTATTTT. The chain combines TRBV7-8 with TRBJ2-3, with 13 bases identical to TRBD2. The CDR3 consists of 15 residues. J gave up 6 bases and V 8 bases, and 8 bases lay outside the gene matches. Germline-derived CDR1 and CDR2 are SGHVS and FQNEAQ.

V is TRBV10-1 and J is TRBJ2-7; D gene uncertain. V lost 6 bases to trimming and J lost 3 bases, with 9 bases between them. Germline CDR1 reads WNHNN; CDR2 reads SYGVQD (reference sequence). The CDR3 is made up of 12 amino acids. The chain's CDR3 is CASRDNGYEQYF. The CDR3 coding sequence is TGCGCCAGCAGAGATAACGGCTACGAGCAGTACTTC.

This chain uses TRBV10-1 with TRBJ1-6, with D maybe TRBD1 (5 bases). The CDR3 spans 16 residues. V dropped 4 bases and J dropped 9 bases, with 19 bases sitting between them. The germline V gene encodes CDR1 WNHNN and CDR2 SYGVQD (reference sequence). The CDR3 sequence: CASSGGQDRTSSPLHF. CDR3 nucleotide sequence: TGCGCCAGCAGTGGTGGACAAGATCGGACCAGTTCACCCCTCCACTTT.

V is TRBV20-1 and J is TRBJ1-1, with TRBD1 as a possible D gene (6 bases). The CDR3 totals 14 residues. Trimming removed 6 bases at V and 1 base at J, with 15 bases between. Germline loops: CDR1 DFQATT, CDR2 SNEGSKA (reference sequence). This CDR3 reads CSAKNRGGNTEAFF. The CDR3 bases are TGCAGTGCCAAGAACAGAGGGGGGAACACTGAAGCTTTCTTT.

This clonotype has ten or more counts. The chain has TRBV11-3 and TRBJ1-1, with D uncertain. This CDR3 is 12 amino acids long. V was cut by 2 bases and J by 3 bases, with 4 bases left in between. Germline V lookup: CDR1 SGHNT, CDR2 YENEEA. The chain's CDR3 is CASSLSDTEAFF. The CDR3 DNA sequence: TGTGCCAGCAGCTTATCAGACACTGAAGCTTTCTTT.